Sequencing of this T cell receptor (beta chain) was carried out in a study of CD8+ T cells in alopecia areata. RNA, once extracted, was reverse transcribed into cDNA for use as the sequencing template. Sequenced by immunoSEQ multiplex PCR; TCRdb stores in-frame clones only, minus some. Of 3,500 to 4,000 clones listed, around 70% are singletons. Germline CDR1 MDHEN, CDR2 SYDVKM. The CDR3 runs to 14 residues. Losses at the gene ends were 3 bases for V and 6 bases for J; bases not matched to a gene: 3. This sample's treatment: oral pan-JAK inhibitor, 5-10 mg twice daily. Samples from alopecia areata patients were lesional scalp punch biopsies and peripheral blood. This clone was found a few times.

The clonotype originates from a human donor with alopecia areata. Specimen: skin, collected at week 24, from a patient treated with tofacitinib. The chain joins TRBV28 to TRBJ2-1, with TRBD1 matching over 9 bases. The CDR3 is CASSFATGGNEQFF. The DNA for the CDR3 is TGTGCCAGCAGTTTCGCGACAGGGGGCAATGAGCAGTTCTTC.